What follows are 29 T cell receptor beta chains derived from one specimen sequenced in a study of blood T cell repertoires in COVID-19. Profiled with immunoSEQ multiplex PCR; TCRdb holds only in-frame clones, not every one. The table lists over 100,000 clones, around 87% of them singletons, with 2% to 3% in the top ten. The material sequenced was peripheral blood. All receptors derive from a man in his forties or fifties with active COVID-19.

This clone was recorded only once. The V call is TRBV3-1 (or the pseudogene TRBV3-2), the J call TRBJ2-5; 12 bases agree with TRBD2. Germline V lookup: CDR1 LGHDT, CDR2 YNNKEL (reference sequence). This CDR3 contains 16 residues. V lost 1 base and J lost 5; bases outside the gene matches: 5. The CDR3 coding sequence is TGTGCCAGCAGCCAAGTGCTAGCGGGGGGGCCGGAGACCCAGTACTTC. Protein product: CASSQVLAGGPETQYF.

The V and J genes are TRBV19 and TRBJ2-1; 9 nucleotides align to TRBD2. V gave up 2 bases and J gave up 5 bases; unmatched junction bases: 4. The CDR3 has 15 residues. Germline V gene data show CDR1 as LNHDA and CDR2 as SQIVND (reference sequence). The CDR3 region has the DNA TGTGCCAGTAGTATAAGCGGGGGGATCCACAATGAGCAGTTCTTC. It encodes CASSISGGIHNEQFF.

V gene TRBV19 combines with J gene TRBJ2-3; D is perhaps TRBD2 (7 bases). V lost 5 bases, J lost 5 bases, and 11 bases lay in between. The length of the CDR3 is 13 residues. The germline CDR1 and CDR2 sequences are LNHDA and SQIVND (reference sequence). The CDR3 reads CASSSGGRDTQYF. CDR3 DNA: TGTGCCAGTAGTTCCGGGGGGCGAGATACGCAGTATTTT.

The chain is built from TRBV7-9 and TRBJ1-5; D gene ambiguous. The germline V gene has CDR1 SEHNR and CDR2 FQNEAQ (reference sequence). The V end lost 1 base, the J end lost 7 bases, and 5 bases lay between the germline ends. The CDR3 contains 12 residues. The CDR3 region is CASSLGSQPQHF. The CDR3 bases are TGTGCCAGCAGCTTAGGTAGCCAGCCCCAGCATTTT.

The V gene is TRBV14, the J gene TRBJ1-1, with no clear D. V was shortened by 5 bases and J by 3 bases, with 10 bases between the two germline ends. CDR3 size: 13 residues. CDR1 is SGHDN, CDR2 FVKESK, per germline. The CDR3 sequence: CASSNSRYTEAFF. CDR3 nucleotides: TGTGCCAGCAGCAATAGCAGATACACTGAAGCTTTCTTT. The variable domain in full, with the rest retrieved from reference TRBV14 and TRBJ1-1, is EAGVTQFPSHSVIEKGQTVTLRCDPISGHDNLYWYRRVMGKEIKFLLHFVKESKQDESGMPNNRFLAERTGGTYSTLKVQPAELEDSGVYFCASSNSRYTEAFFGQGTRLTVV.

The chain joins TRBV5-1 to TRBJ1-1; maybe TRBD1 (5 bases). The CDR3 is made up of 15 amino acids. Trimming cost V 0 bases and J 4 bases, with 13 bases left between them. Germline assignment: CDR1 SGHRS and CDR2 YFSETQ. The DNA of the CDR3 is TGCGCCAGCAGCTTGGTGGGCGGCGGGGGCACTGAAGCTTTCTTT. Amino acids: CASSLVGGGGTEAFF.

The J gene is TRBJ2-3, the V gene TRBV19; TRBD2 matches at 8 bases. CDR3 length: 15 residues. CDR1 LNHDA and CDR2 SQIVND come from the germline V gene (reference sequence). Unmatched junction bases numbered 10, after V lost 7 bases and J lost 4 bases. The CDR3: CASTPGLANSDTQYF. The CDR3 region has the DNA TGTGCCAGTACTCCTGGACTAGCAAATTCAGATACGCAGTATTTT.

The chain has TRBV5-5 and TRBJ2-3, with D hard to call. Trimming shortened V by 0 bases and J by 6 bases, and 14 bases separated the two germline ends. Germline V lookup: CDR1 SGHKS, CDR2 YYEKEE (reference sequence). This CDR3 contains 15 residues. CDR3 loop: CASSLAAGVDDTQYF. The CDR3, as DNA: TGTGCCAGCAGCTTGGCGGCCGGAGTAGATGATACGCAGTATTTT.

The J gene is TRBJ1-3, the V gene TRBV10-3; D possibly corresponds to TRBD1 (5 bases). The length of the CDR3 is 15 residues. With 0 bases removed from V and 4 bases from J, the gap between germline ends came to 10 bases. CDR1 and CDR2 from the germline V gene are ENHRY and SYGVKD. CDR3 sequence (DNA): TGTGCCATCAGTGAGTCAGGGGCAGCCGGAAACACCATATATTTT. It is translated as CAISESGAAGNTIYF.

The V and J genes are TRBV4-2 and TRBJ2-3; weak D call: TRBD2 (6 bases). V was clipped by 1 base and J by 6 bases, with 14 bases between them. The CDR3 sequence is 15 residues long. CDR1 LGHNA and CDR2 YNFKEQ come from the germline V gene. The CDR3 is CASSQAGEVRDTQYF. CDR3 sequence (DNA): TGTGCCAGCAGCCAAGCTGGGGAGGTCAGGGATACGCAGTATTTT.

The chain employs TRBV3-1 (or the pseudogene TRBV3-2) and TRBJ1-1; no definite D call. Germline V gene data show CDR1 as LGHDT and CDR2 as YNNKEL (reference sequence). The CDR3 runs to 13 residues. V dropped 6 bases and J dropped 4 bases, with 12 bases sitting between them. The CDR3 sequence is CASRHNPGTEAFF. The CDR3 nucleotides read TGTGCCAGCAGACATAACCCGGGCACTGAAGCTTTCTTT.

This rearrangement joins TRBV19 to TRBJ1-5, with D hard to call. Germline loops: CDR1 LNHDA, CDR2 SQIVND (reference sequence). The CDR3 length is 15 residues. Trimming shortened V by 5 bases and J by 3 bases, and 14 bases separated the two germline ends. As DNA, the CDR3 is TGTGCCAGTAGTGCGGGCGGGAGATTCAATCAGCCCCAGCATTTT. Translating it yields CASSAGGRFNQPQHF.

This chain connects TRBV6-2 or TRBV6-3 to TRBJ2-5; TRBD2 matches at 9 bases. With 4 bases clipped from V and 6 bases from J, the junction kept 9 bases outside the gene matches. CDR3 size: 15 residues. CDR1 is MNHEY and CDR2 is SVGEGT in the germline V gene. CDR3 sequence (DNA): TGTGCCAGCAGTTTAGCGGGTAGCGGGGGAAAGACCCAGTACTTC. It codes for CASSLAGSGGKTQYF.

The chain carries TRBV5-6 and TRBJ1-2; 7 bases are a match to TRBD1. The CDR3 loop spans 14 amino acids. V lost 0 bases, J lost 5 bases, and 4 bases stayed unmatched. CDR1 SGHDT and CDR2 YYEEEE come from the germline V gene. Written as DNA, the CDR3 is TGTGCCAGCAGCTTGGGCGGGACAGTTTATGGCTACACCTTC. Protein product: CASSLGGTVYGYTF.

The chain combines TRBV7-9 with TRBJ2-3; tentatively, D is TRBD1 (5 bases). This CDR3 spans 16 amino acids. CDR1 and CDR2 (germline): SEHNR, FQNEAQ (reference sequence). The V and J ends lost 3 bases and 5 bases respectively, with 18 bases between them. The CDR3 DNA follows: TGTGCCAGCAGCTTTTGGATGCAGGGAAGTGGAGATACGCAGTATTTT. The encoded protein is CASSFWMQGSGDTQYF. Variable domain in full (rest from reference TRBV7-9 and TRBJ2-3): DTGVSQNPRHKITKRGQNVTFRCDPISEHNRLYWYRQTLGQGPEFLTYFQNEAQLEKSRLLSDRFSAERPKGSFSTLEIQRTEQGDSAMYLCASSFWMQGSGDTQYFGPGTRLTVL.

The gene calls are TRBV19 and TRBJ1-5; D is ambiguous. The ends were cut back, 6 bases at V and 4 bases at J, with 13 bases in the middle. This CDR3 has 14 residues. Germline assignment: CDR1 LNHDA and CDR2 SQIVND (reference sequence). The CDR3 nucleotides read TGTGCCAGTAGCCCGGCGGCAAGGAATCAGCCCCAGCATTTT. Translation gives CASSPAARNQPQHF.

The CDR3 DNA is TGTGCCAGCAGAGCGGGACAGGGAACCCCGGGGAAGCTGTTTTTT. Encoded protein: CASRAGQGTPGKLFF. J is TRBJ2-2 and V is TRBV5-4; 9 positions agree with TRBD1. Germline assignment: CDR1 SGHNT and CDR2 YYREEE (reference sequence). CDR3 length: 15 amino acids. With 5 bases clipped from V and 12 bases from J, the junction kept 14 bases outside the gene matches.

V gene TRBV6-6 combines with J gene TRBJ1-2, with TRBD1 identical over 7 bases. Germline lookup yields CDR1 MNHNY and CDR2 SVGAGI (reference sequence). CDR3 length: 14 residues. V was clipped by 8 bases and J by 7 bases; unmatched bases: 13. The CDR3: CASQLPGQGGGYTF. In DNA, the CDR3 is TGTGCCAGCCAGTTACCCGGGCAGGGGGGTGGCTACACCTTC.

The chain uses TRBV11-1 and TRBJ2-2; D is unresolved. The germline gives CDR1 SGHAT, CDR2 FQDESV (reference sequence). The CDR3 is made up of 12 amino acids. V was clipped by 11 bases and J by 7 bases, with 14 bases between them. The CDR3 sequence: CACPSNGGELFF. The CDR3 nucleotides are TGTGCCTGTCCCTCCAACGGCGGGGAGCTGTTTTTT.

The chain has TRBV11-2 and TRBJ2-3; 8 positions match TRBD1. Trimming removed 2 bases from V and 8 bases from J; junction bases left unmatched: 6. The CDR3 length is 14 residues. Per the germline V gene, CDR1 is SGHAT and CDR2 is FQNNGV. CDR3 DNA sequence: TGTGCCAGCAGCTTAATCAGGGGGCAAGGTACGCAGTATTTT. Translated, it gives CASSLIRGQGTQYF.

The gene calls are TRBV4-2 and TRBJ2-4; the match to TRBD2 covers 7 bases. The CDR3 is made up of 14 amino acids. With 4 bases clipped from V and 5 bases from J, the junction kept 5 bases outside the gene matches. From germline, CDR1 is LGHNA and CDR2 YNFKEQ. CDR3: CASSLGLVENIQYF. The CDR3 DNA reads TGTGCCAGCAGCCTCGGACTAGTAGAAAACATTCAGTACTTC.

The chain has TRBV2 and TRBJ2-5, with TRBD2 identical over 11 bases. The CDR3 has 16 amino acids. Unmatched junction bases numbered 7, after V lost 2 bases and J lost 5 bases. CDR1 and CDR2 (germline): SNHLY, FYNNEI. The CDR3 DNA reads as TGTGCCAGCAGTGAAATGGTGACTAGCGGGGATGAGACCCAGTACTTC. It yields the protein CASSEMVTSGDETQYF.

The J gene is TRBJ1-4, the V gene TRBV4-1; TRBD1 agrees at 8 bases. Germline assignment: CDR1 MGHRA and CDR2 YSYEKL. The CDR3 extends over 15 amino acids. J lost 4 bases, V lost 5 bases, and 6 bases had no gene match. CDR3: CASSSQGAGNEKLFF. In DNA, the CDR3 is TGCGCCAGCAGCTCCCAGGGGGCTGGTAATGAAAAACTGTTTTTT.

The chain combines TRBV3-1 (or the pseudogene TRBV3-2) with TRBJ2-7, with 11 bases fitting TRBD1. The ends lost 5 bases at V and 5 bases at J; junction bases unmatched: 8. The CDR3 has 15 amino acids. Germline loops: CDR1 LGHDT, CDR2 YNNKEL (reference sequence). DNA for the CDR3: TGTGCCAGCAGCTTCGGGACAGGGGGTCGGAACGAGCAGTACTTC. Protein: CASSFGTGGRNEQYF.

The V and J genes are TRBV7-2 and TRBJ2-7, with TRBD2 matching 7 bases. This CDR3 region has 13 residues. The ends lost 4 bases at V and 0 bases at J; junction bases unmatched: 0. CDR1 and CDR2 from the germline V gene are SGHTA and FQGNSA. The CDR3 DNA sequence: TGTGCCAGCAGCTCTAGCGGCTCCTACGAGCAGTACTTC. It encodes CASSSSGSYEQYF.

The chain links TRBV6-6 to TRBJ1-3; 8 bases align to TRBD1. In germline, CDR1 is MNHNY, CDR2 SVGAGI (reference sequence). V lost 7 bases and J lost 1; bases outside the gene matches: 3. The CDR3 is 14 amino acids. The CDR3 protein is CASTTGGSGNTIYF. The CDR3 nucleotides read TGTGCCAGCACCACAGGGGGATCTGGAAACACCATATATTTT.

In DNA form, the CDR3 reads TGTGCCAGCAGTTACGGCCTAGTAGATAGCACAGATACGCAGTATTTT. Residues: CASSYGLVDSTDTQYF. The chain couples TRBV6-5 to TRBJ2-3; no definite D call. Germline V lookup: CDR1 MNHEY, CDR2 SVGAGI. The V end was cut by 2 bases, the J end by 0 bases, with 12 bases between. The CDR3 length is 16 residues.

The chain has TRBV21-1 and TRBJ1-3; the DNA was not used to check the table's D call, TRBD1. TRBV21-1 is a pseudogene segment. The CDR3 is made up of 18 amino acids. CDR3 DNA sequence: TGTGCCAGCAGCAAAGTTCCTGGGACAGGGATCGGTGGAAACACCATATATTTT. Translation gives CASSKVPGTGIGGNTIYF.

This chain connects TRBV7-8 to TRBJ1-1; D unclear. Germline assignment: CDR1 SGHVS and CDR2 FQNEAQ. The CDR3 extends over 14 amino acids. Trimming shortened V by 5 bases and J by 0 bases, and 10 bases separated the two germline ends. The chain's CDR3 is CASSPQVLNTEAFF. In DNA form, the CDR3 reads TGTGCCAGCAGCCCCCAGGTTCTGAACACTGAAGCTTTCTTT.